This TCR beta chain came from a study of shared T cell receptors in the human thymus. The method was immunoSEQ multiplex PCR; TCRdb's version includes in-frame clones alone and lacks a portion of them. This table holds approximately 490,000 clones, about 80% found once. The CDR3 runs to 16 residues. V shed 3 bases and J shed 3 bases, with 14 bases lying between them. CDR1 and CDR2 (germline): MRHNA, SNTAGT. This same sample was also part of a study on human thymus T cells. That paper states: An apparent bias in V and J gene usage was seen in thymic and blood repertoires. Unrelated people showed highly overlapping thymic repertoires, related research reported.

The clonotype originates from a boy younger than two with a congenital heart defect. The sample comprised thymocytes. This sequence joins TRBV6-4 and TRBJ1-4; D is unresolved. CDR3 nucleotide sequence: TGTGCCAGCAGTGAACGCCGAGGGAAGGCTAATGAAAAACTGTTTTTT. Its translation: CASSERRGKANEKLFF.